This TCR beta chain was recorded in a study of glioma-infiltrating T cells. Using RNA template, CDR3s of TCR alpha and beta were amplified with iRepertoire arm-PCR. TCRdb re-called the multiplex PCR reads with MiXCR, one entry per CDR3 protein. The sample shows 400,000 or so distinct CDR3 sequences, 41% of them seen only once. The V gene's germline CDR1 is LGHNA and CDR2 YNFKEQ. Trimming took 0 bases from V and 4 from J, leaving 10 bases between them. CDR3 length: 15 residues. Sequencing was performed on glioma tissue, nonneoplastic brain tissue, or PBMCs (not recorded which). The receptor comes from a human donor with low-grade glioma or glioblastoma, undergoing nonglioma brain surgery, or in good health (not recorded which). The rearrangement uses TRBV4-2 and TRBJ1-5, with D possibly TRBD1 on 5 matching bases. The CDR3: CASSQEGRGNQPQHF. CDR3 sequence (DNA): TGTGCCAGCAGCCAAGAGGGGAGGGGTAATCAGCCCCAGCATTTT.